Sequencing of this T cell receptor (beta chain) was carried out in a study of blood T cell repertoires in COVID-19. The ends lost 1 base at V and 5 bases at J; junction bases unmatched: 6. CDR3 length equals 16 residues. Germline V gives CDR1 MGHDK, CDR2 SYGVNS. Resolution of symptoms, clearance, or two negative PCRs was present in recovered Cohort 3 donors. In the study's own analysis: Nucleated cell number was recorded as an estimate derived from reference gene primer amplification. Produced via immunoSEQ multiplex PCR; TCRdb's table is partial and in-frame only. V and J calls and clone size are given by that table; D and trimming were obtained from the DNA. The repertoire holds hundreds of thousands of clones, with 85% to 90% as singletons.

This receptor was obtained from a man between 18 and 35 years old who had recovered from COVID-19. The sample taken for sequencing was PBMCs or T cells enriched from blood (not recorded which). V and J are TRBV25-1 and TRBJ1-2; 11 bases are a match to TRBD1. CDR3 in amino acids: CASSEFAGQGVYGYTF. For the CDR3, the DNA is TGTGCCAGCAGTGAATTCGCGGGACAGGGGGTGTATGGCTACACCTTC.